This TCR beta chain stems from a study of cytomegalovirus exposure and HLA in healthy donors. Healthy individuals who donated bone marrow served as the donors. Trimming removed 6 bases from V and 7 bases from J; junction bases left unmatched: 11. The length of the CDR3 is 15 residues. Germline V gene sequence: CDR1 MDHEN, CDR2 SYDVKM. Remarks on this clone: Its antigen is still unknown.

60 Vbeta and 13 Jbeta primers were used in PCR. The method was immunoSEQ multiplex PCR; TCRdb's version includes in-frame clones alone and lacks a portion of them. The repertoire holds about 160,000 clones, with approximately 80% as singletons. Whole-study findings and limits: According to the study, roughly 160 TCR beta chains were cytomegalovirus-associated.

The sample taken for sequencing was PBMCs. This chain joins TRBV28 and TRBJ1-5; the match to TRBD1 covers 8 bases. The receptor comes from a man aged 45-65 years in good health and CMV-seropositive. CDR3: CASSIPTGGVQPQHF. CDR3 DNA sequence: TGTGCCAGCAGCATACCTACAGGGGGTGTACAGCCCCAGCATTTT.